This T cell receptor (beta chain) was found in a study of regulatory T cells in long-lasting Graves disease. This clonotype was counted at least ten times. A read error may produce the germline difference seen at one junction end. Per the germline V gene, CDR1 is SGHRS and CDR2 is YFSETQ. CDR3 size: 12 residues. Time point defined: newly diagnosed GD, antithyroid drugs for less than 3 months. Making the TCR library involved RNA that had been extracted from PBMCs. Graves' disease was diagnosed by American Thyroid Association guidelines. Arm-PCR of CDR3 regions and iRepertoire HTBI primers were the basis on which TCR beta libraries were built. TCRdb processed the multiplex PCR reads anew with MiXCR; each CDR3 protein has one entry. The table shows about 220,000 distinct CDR3 sequences, with roughly 19% occurring only once. The data were also submitted as part of a second study, on T cells in Graves' hyperthyroidism and ophthalmopathy.

This TCR came from a woman aged 25 to 39 with Graves disease. The input for sequencing was peripheral blood mononuclear cells (PBMCs), taken at new diagnosis, from a patient treated with antithyroid drugs. This sequence joins TRBV5-1 and TRBJ1-4, with no clear D. This CDR3 reads CASSLGQWKLFF. The DNA for the CDR3 is TGTGCCAGCAGCTTAGGGCAATGGAAACTGTTTTTT.